The sequence of this T cell receptor (beta chain) was determined in a study of vaccination and CD4 T cells after COVID-19. Across the study: Six men and four women formed the convalescents, two being Hispanic. Overlapping spike peptides from SARS-CoV-2, HCoV-NL63, HCoV-OC43 and HCoV-229E served to stimulate the cells.

General study points: Spike mono-reactivity was evident in 304 of the 307 vaccine-specific clones derived from convalescent patients. The study found median SARS-CoV-2-reactive clonotypes rising from roughly 19 to 38, not significantly.

This clonotype has more than one count but fewer than ten. Its cognate antigen is unknown. Treatment noted: 10-day PBMC culture with coronavirus spike peptide pools or control peptides (ViraFEST assay). Researchers collected the unexposed donor's CD4+ T cells before the COVID-19 pandemic (2011-2018). Deletions cut 4 bases from V and 8 bases from J, with 11 bases between. This CDR3 comprises 12 residues. From germline, CDR1 is SNHLY and CDR2 FYNNEI. Sequencing of DNA taken from cultured CD4+ T cells relied on the Oncomine TCR Beta short-read assay. TCRdb re-derived calls from the PCR reads in MiXCR, one entry per CDR3 protein. The sample lists a few thousand distinct CDR3 sequences, under 35% occurring once.

The chain recombines TRBV2 with TRBJ1-2, with D hard to call. The origin of this receptor is a human donor in good health. The sample was CD4+ T cells from blood, cultured in vitro. CDR3 sequence: CASSGEGVGYTF. In nucleotides, the CDR3 is TGTGCCAGCAGTGGGGAGGGCGTAGGCTACACCTTC.